This TCR beta chain was sequenced in a study of blood T cell repertoires in COVID-19. Here immunoSEQ multiplex PCR was the method, and the copy in TCRdb shows in-frame clones only, minus some. Altogether around 55,000 clones are present, roughly 86% being singletons, with the ten largest covering around 8%. The germline V gene has CDR1 GTSNPN and CDR2 SVGIG (reference sequence). V dropped 5 bases and J dropped 6 bases, with 11 bases sitting between them. The CDR3 consists of 11 residues. The TCR sequence derives from a man aged 55 to 70 with active COVID-19. The J gene is TRBJ2-7, the V gene TRBV30, with D perhaps matching TRBD2 (5 bases). The sequenced sample consisted of peripheral blood. The DNA for the CDR3 is TGTGCCTGGTCCCGGGAAAGCGAGCAGTACTTC. Its translation: CAWSRESEQYF.